A selection of T cell receptor beta chains follows, all from one sample in a study of shared clonotypes between healthy human individuals. TCRdb's copy holds only in-frame clones and misses some; the assay was immunoSEQ multiplex PCR. The sample includes fewer than 800,000 clones, 92% seen only once; the top ten take approximately 24%. Sequences were obtained from naive CD8+ T cells sorted from blood. These receptor sequences come from a man aged 25 to 45 in good health. The CDR3 runs from the conserved cysteine through the conserved F or W. The order of the fields is CDR3 length, J gene, V gene, CDR3 protein.

>15|TRBJ2-1|TRBV29-1
CSVRLAESLHDEQFF
>16|TRBJ2-2|TRBV6-1
CASIVASGTDTGELFF
>14|TRBJ2-7|TRBV7-6
CASSLGQGAWEQYF
>15|TRBJ2-2|TRBV18
CASSLTGGETGELFF
>16|TRBJ1-5|TRBV28
CASSFGRAGQNQPQHF
>15|TRBJ2-7|TRBV10-3
CAISESKGISYEQYF
>13|TRBJ2-7|TRBV7-9
CASFGTSGYEQYF
>16|TRBJ2-6|TRBV27
CASREGGGDGANVLTF
>17|TRBJ2-4|TRBV7-6
CASSLGLGQGIKNIQYF
>18|TRBJ2-1|TRBV4-3
CASSQDGGTGALYNEQFF
>13|TRBJ1-5|TRBV7-6
CASGAGGNQPQHF
>13|TRBJ2-7|TRBV4-1
CASSQGIAYEQYF
>13|TRBJ2-1|TRBV6-5
CASRPGTYNEQFF